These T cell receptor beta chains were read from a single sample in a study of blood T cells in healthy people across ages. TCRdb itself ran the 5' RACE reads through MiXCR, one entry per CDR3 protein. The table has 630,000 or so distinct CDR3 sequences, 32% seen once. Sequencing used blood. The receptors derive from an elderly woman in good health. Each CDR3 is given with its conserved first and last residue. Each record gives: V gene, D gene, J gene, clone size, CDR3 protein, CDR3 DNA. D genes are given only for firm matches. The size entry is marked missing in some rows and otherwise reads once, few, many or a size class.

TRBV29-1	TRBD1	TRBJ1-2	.	CSVAGDDRGNYGYTF	TGCAGCGTTGCCGGGGATGACAGGGGTAACTATGGCTACACCTTC
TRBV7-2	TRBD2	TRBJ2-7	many	CASSWTSGGDPYEQYF	TGTGCCAGCAGCTGGACTAGCGGGGGGGATCCCTACGAGCAGTACTTC
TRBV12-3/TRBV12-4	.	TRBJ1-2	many	CASSLGGTGGYTF	TGTGCCAGCAGTTTAGGGGGTACGGGTGGCTACACCTTC
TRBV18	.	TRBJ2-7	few	CAGSPGYEQYF	TGTGCCGGCTCACCCGGCTACGAGCAGTACTTC
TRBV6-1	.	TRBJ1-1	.	CASRGLENTEAFF	TGTGCCAGCAGGGGATTGGAGAACACTGAAGCTTTCTTT
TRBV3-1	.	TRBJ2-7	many	CASSQVGYEQYF	TGTGCCAGCAGCCAAGTGGGGTACGAGCAGTACTTC
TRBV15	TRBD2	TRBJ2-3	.	CATSRDGGASSDTQYF	TGTGCCACCAGCAGAGACGGGGGGGCGAGCTCAGATACGCAGTATTTT
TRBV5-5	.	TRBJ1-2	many	CASSSPKTESNYGYTF	TGTGCCAGCAGCTCTCCGAAGACCGAATCTAACTATGGCTACACCTTC
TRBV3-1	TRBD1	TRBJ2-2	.	CASSQDYHPGGYDTGERFF	TGTGCCAGCAGCCAAGATTACCACCCAGGGGGCTACGACACCGGGGAGCGGTTTTTT
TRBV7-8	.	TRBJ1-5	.	CASSLRQRASNQPQHF	TGTGCCAGCAGCCTTAGACAGAGGGCTAGCAATCAGCCCCAGCATTTT
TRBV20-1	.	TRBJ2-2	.	CSATRAPSTGELFF	TGCAGTGCTACCAGGGCACCCTCCACCGGGGAGCTGTTTTTT
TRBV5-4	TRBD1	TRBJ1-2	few	CASSPSTGTGYGYAF	TGTGCCAGCAGCCCGTCGACCGGGACAGGCTATGGCTACGCCTTC
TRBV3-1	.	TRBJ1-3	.	CASSQVLGNTIYF	TGTGCCAGCAGCCAAGTTTTGGGAAACACCATATATTTT
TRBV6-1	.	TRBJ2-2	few	CASRAGTSGTGELFF	TGTGCCAGCAGGGCCGGGACCTCGGGGACCGGGGAGCTGTTTTTT
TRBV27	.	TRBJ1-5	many	CASREAMGHQPQHF	TGTGCCAGCAGGGAAGCTATGGGCCATCAGCCCCAGCATTTT
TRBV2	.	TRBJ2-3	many	CASSRETDTQYF	TGTGCCAGCAGCCGAGAGACAGATACGCAGTATTTT
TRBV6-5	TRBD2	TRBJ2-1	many	CASTHRSSGGARNEQFF	TGTGCCAGCACTCACCGTAGTAGCGGGGGGGCCAGGAATGAGCAGTTCTTC
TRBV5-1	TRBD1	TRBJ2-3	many	CASRLGQNTDTQYF	TGCGCCAGCCGCCTGGGACAGAACACAGATACGCAGTATTTT
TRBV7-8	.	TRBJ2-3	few	CASRLRDRRDTQYF	TGTGCCAGCAGACTACGGGACCGGAGGGATACGCAGTATTTT
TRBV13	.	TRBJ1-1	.	CASSSTSSVFTEAFF	TGTGCCAGCAGCTCGACATCTTCTGTTTTCACTGAAGCTTTCTTT
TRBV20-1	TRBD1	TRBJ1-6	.	CSAPTGGNSPLHF	TGCAGTGCCCCGACAGGGGGTAATTCACCCCTCCACTTT
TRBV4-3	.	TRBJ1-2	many	CASSQSGLGLTGYTF	TGCGCCAGCAGCCAATCGGGCCTAGGGCTTACAGGCTACACCTTC
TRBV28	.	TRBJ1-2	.	CASSSQFIGYTF	TGTGCCAGCAGTTCCCAGTTTATAGGCTACACCTTC
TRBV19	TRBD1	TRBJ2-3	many	CASSFWTGYTTDTQYF	TGTGCCAGTAGTTTTTGGACAGGGTATACGACAGATACGCAGTATTTT
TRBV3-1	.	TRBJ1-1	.	CASSPKSGGRRNTEAFF	TGTGCCAGCAGCCCGAAGTCTGGTGGACGGAGGAACACTGAAGCTTTCTTT
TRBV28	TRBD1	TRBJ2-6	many	CASTETGRSGANVLTF	TGTGCCAGTACCGAGACAGGGCGCTCTGGGGCCAACGTCCTGACTTTC
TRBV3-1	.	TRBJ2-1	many	CASSYTAFAGWSSYNEQFF	TGTGCCAGCAGCTATACAGCCTTTGCCGGGTGGAGCTCCTACAATGAGCAGTTCTTC
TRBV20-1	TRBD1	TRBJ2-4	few	CSAGDRGNIQYF	TGCAGTGCCGGGGACAGGGGAAACATTCAGTACTTC
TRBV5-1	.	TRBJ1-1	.	CASSLVGGQMNTEAFF	TGCGCCAGCAGCTTGGTAGGTGGGCAGATGAACACTGAAGCTTTCTTT
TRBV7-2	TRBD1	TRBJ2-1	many	CASSLDSRGLGNEQFF	TGTGCCAGCAGCTTAGACTCCAGGGGGCTTGGGAATGAGCAGTTCTTC
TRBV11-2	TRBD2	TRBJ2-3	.	CASSLGVAGGADTQYF	TGTGCCAGCAGCCTCGGGGTAGCGGGAGGAGCAGATACGCAGTATTTT
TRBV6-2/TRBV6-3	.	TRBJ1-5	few	CASSYSNNRGLSNQPQHF	TGTGCCAGCAGTTACTCGAATAACCGCGGCCTGAGCAATCAGCCCCAGCATTTT
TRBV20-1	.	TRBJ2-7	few	CSVDRSSSYEQYF	TGCAGTGTCGACAGGTCTTCTTCCTACGAGCAGTACTTC
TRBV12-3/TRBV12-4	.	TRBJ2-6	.	CASSPMTVSGANVLTF	TGTGCCAGCAGCCCCATGACAGTCTCTGGGGCCAACGTCCTGACTTTC
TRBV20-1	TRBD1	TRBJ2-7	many	CSARDRARDRSYEQYF	TGCAGTGCTAGAGATCGCGCAAGGGACAGATCATACGAGCAGTACTTC
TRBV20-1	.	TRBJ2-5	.	CSAGRGVQETQYF	TGCAGTGCTGGACGGGGAGTCCAAGAGACCCAGTACTTC
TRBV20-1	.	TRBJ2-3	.	CSARDVGLRYTQYF	TGCAGCGCTAGAGATGTTGGGTTGAGGTATACGCAGTATTTT
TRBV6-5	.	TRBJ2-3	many	CASSRDLRRRYF	TGTGCCAGCAGTAGGGACCTCCGGCGGCGGTATTTT
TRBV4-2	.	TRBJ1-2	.	CASSFRQAPGYTF	TGTGCCAGTAGTTTTCGACAGGCCCCTGGCTACACCTTC
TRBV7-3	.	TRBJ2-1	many	CASATSRLPSNEQFF	TGTGCCAGCGCTACCTCCCGGCTTCCCTCAAATGAGCAGTTCTTC
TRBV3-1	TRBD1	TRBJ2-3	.	CASSHGTGGSTDTQYF	TGTGCCAGCAGTCATGGGACAGGGGGAAGCACAGATACGCAGTATTTT
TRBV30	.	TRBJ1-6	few	CAWSVKTPGRNSPLHF	TGTGCCTGGAGTGTAAAGACTCCTGGGAGGAATTCACCCCTCCACTTT